This TCR beta chain was identified during a study of shared clonotypes between healthy human individuals. Adult donors, all healthy and HIV-negative, had no recent acute infections or vaccinations. The authors divided CD4+ cells into CD45RA+ naive and CD45RA-negative memory subsets. CDR1 SGHTA and CDR2 FQGNSA come from the germline V gene. CDR3 length: 15 amino acids. With 5 bases removed from V and 9 bases from J, the gap between germline ends came to 23 bases. Sequencing used immunoSEQ multiplex PCR; TCRdb keeps in-frame clones, though not all of them. Counted here are some 2,100,000 clones, nearly 97% occurring once; the ten biggest clones make up roughly 0.13%.

This clonotype was obtained from a young man in good health. This chain joins TRBV7-2 and TRBJ2-7; D may correspond to TRBD1 or TRBD2 (5 bases each). Sequenced material: naive CD4+ T cells sorted from blood. Subset denoted: CD45RA+ positively selected. The CDR3 protein is CASSIPGTGSFGQYF. The CDR3 bases are TGTGCCAGCAGCATCCCCGGGACGGGATCGTTCGGGCAGTACTTC.